Below, 21 T cell receptor beta chains from the same sample are listed, as sequenced in a study of blood T cells in healthy people across ages. PCR was performed a second time for about 6 to 11 cycles using a sample-barcoded 5' primer and a J-beta primer mix. TCRdb reanalysed the 5' RACE reads using MiXCR and keeps one entry per CDR3 protein. The sample holds around 870,000 distinct CDR3 sequences, more than 25% seen once. Sequencing was carried out using blood. The receptors originated from a woman older than 75 in good health.

This sequence joins TRBV14 and TRBJ2-3; D may match TRBD1 or TRBD2 (6 bases each). Germline assignment: CDR1 SGHDN and CDR2 FVKESK. The CDR3 has 16 amino acids. V was cut by 3 bases and J by 2 bases, with 15 bases left in between. The CDR3 loop is CASSQKPGAHTDTQYF. CDR3 in DNA: TGTGCCAGCAGCCAGAAACCGGGGGCCCACACAGATACGCAGTATTTT.

The chain joins TRBV2 to TRBJ2-5; 10 bases line up with TRBD1. Unmatched junction bases numbered 8, after V lost 5 bases and J lost 5 bases. This CDR3 has 15 residues. In germline, CDR1 is SNHLY, CDR2 FYNNEI. In DNA, the CDR3 is TGTGCCAGCAGTCCGACAGGGGGCTATCCTGAGACCCAGTACTTC. Its translation: CASSPTGGYPETQYF.

The chain carries TRBV20-1 and TRBJ2-2; 12 bases fit TRBD2. With 6 bases clipped from V and 4 bases from J, the junction kept 3 bases outside the gene matches. The CDR3 is 14 amino acids. In germline, CDR1 is DFQATT, CDR2 SNEGSKA (reference sequence). CDR3 DNA sequence: TGCAGTGCCCTAGCGGGGGGGAGCACCGGGGAGCTGTTTTTT. This encodes CSALAGGSTGELFF.

This clonotype was recorded many times. The chain combines TRBV6-2 or TRBV6-3 with TRBJ1-2; D remains ambiguous. Trimming removed 7 bases at V and 4 bases at J, with 10 bases between. Germline V gene sequence: CDR1 MNHEY, CDR2 SVGEGT. The CDR3 is 12 residues long. The CDR3 coding sequence is TGTGCCAGCAAGAGTTACCTCTATGGCTACACCTTC. Translated, it gives CASKSYLYGYTF.

Comment on this clonotype: One base away lies a much larger clone, so this may be a sequencing read error. The J gene is TRBJ1-2, the V gene TRBV20-1; the D is unclear. V was pared by 1 base and J by 2 bases, with 14 bases between. Per germline, CDR1 DFQATT and CDR2 SNEGSKA (reference sequence). This CDR3 spans 15 amino acids. CDR3 DNA sequence: TGCAGTGCTAGAGGCCTGGCGGACGTCAACTATGGCTACACCTTC. Translated: CSARGLADVNYGYTF.

This chain joins TRBV18 and TRBJ2-7; perhaps TRBD1 as D (5 bases). This CDR3 has 14 amino acids. Germline loops: CDR1 KGHSH, CDR2 LQKENI. Deletions cut 0 bases from V and 5 bases from J, with 11 bases between. The DNA for the CDR3 is TGTGCCAGCTCACCACCCAAGGGGCTAAACGAGCAGTACTTC. Encoded protein: CASSPPKGLNEQYF.

This clonotype was detected only a few times. This chain connects TRBV6-5 to TRBJ1-2; a weak D match, TRBD1 (5 bases). CDR3 length: 16 amino acids. Trimming removed 0 bases at V and 7 bases at J, with 18 bases between. The V gene's germline CDR1 is MNHEY and CDR2 SVGAGI. CDR3 in amino acids: CASSYSTPGPRGGYTF. CDR3 nucleotide sequence: TGTGCCAGCAGTTACTCGACTCCAGGGCCACGCGGTGGCTACACCTTC.

In its sample, this clonotype was seen many times. This chain uses TRBV7-9 with TRBJ2-3; 8 bases line up with TRBD2. The CDR3 is 13 amino acids. Germline CDR1 is SEHNR and CDR2 is FQNEAQ (reference sequence). V shed 7 bases, J shed 4 bases, and the junction held 4 bases outside the gene matches. The CDR3 protein is CASMKRESDTQYF. Written as DNA, the CDR3 is TGTGCCAGCATGAAGCGGGAGTCAGATACGCAGTATTTT.

About this clonotype: A read error is possible here, since a much larger clone lies one base away. The chain links TRBV12-3 or TRBV12-4 to TRBJ2-2; TRBD1 might be the D (6 bases). The CDR3 totals 13 residues. V lost 11 bases and J 3 bases, leaving 13 bases between the germline ends. CDR3 sequence (DNA): TGTGCCTCAAAGGGGGTTGACACCGGGGAGCTGTTTTTT. Translated: CASKGVDTGELFF.

The sample holds many counts of this clonotype. CDR3 in amino acids: CASSSWDESTDTQYF. The DNA for the CDR3 is TGTGCCAGCAGTTCTTGGGACGAGAGCACAGATACGCAGTATTTT. The chain uses TRBV12-3 or TRBV12-4 and TRBJ2-3, with D tentatively TRBD1 or TRBD2 (5 bases each). This CDR3 is 15 amino acids long. The ends were cut back, 4 bases at V and 0 bases at J, with 11 bases in the middle.

This clonotype has at least ten counts. The chain links TRBV27 to TRBJ1-2; D ambiguous. The V gene's germline CDR1 is MNHEY and CDR2 SMNVEV (reference sequence). This CDR3 has 13 residues. V was clipped by 4 bases and J by 7 bases, with 13 bases between them. CDR3 amino acids: CASSYRVSGGYTF. CDR3 nucleotides: TGTGCCAGCAGTTATCGGGTCAGCGGTGGCTACACCTTC.

A few counts support this clonotype. V gene TRBV5-1 combines with J gene TRBJ1-1; TRBD1 is a possible D gene (6 bases). CDR3 size: 19 residues. The V and J ends lost 3 bases and 3 bases respectively, with 27 bases between them. CDR1 and CDR2 from the germline V gene are SGHRS and YFSETQ. CDR3 in amino acids: CASSSTPVGGQQGDTEAFF. CDR3 DNA: TGCGCCAGCAGCTCAACCCCGGTCGGCGGACAGCAGGGAGACACTGAAGCTTTCTTT.

This clonotype was seen a few times. This chain joins TRBV20-1 and TRBJ2-3; TRBD1 matches at 8 bases. The germline gives CDR1 DFQATT, CDR2 SNEGSKA (reference sequence). The CDR3 is 15 amino acids. With V trimmed by 6 bases and J by 6 bases, 14 bases remained unmatched. CDR3 in DNA: TGCAGTGCCAGACGCGGACAGGGTGCAGGGGATACGCAGTATTTT. It translates to CSARRGQGAGDTQYF.

Ten or more counts support this clonotype. The chain carries TRBV20-1 and TRBJ2-4, with 7 bases fitting TRBD2. The CDR3 has 14 residues. V was pared by 6 bases and J by 5 bases, with 10 bases of the junction left unmatched. Germline V gene data show CDR1 as DFQATT and CDR2 as SNEGSKA (reference sequence). CDR3 protein: CSAPPGGRENIQYF. The DNA for the CDR3 is TGCAGTGCCCCACCGGGGGGACGAGAAAACATTCAGTACTTC.

This clonotype was detected many times. The J gene is TRBJ2-5, the V gene TRBV7-2; 9 bases map to TRBD2. The CDR3 contains 14 residues. Trimming cost V 5 bases and J 5 bases; bases outside gene matches: 6. From germline, CDR1 is SGHTA and CDR2 FQGNSA. The CDR3 loop is CASSRGGAGETQYF. The CDR3 nucleotides read TGTGCCAGCAGCCGCGGGGGGGCCGGTGAGACCCAGTACTTC.

J is TRBJ1-5 and V is TRBV5-1; possibly TRBD1 for D (6 bases). V shed 0 bases and J shed 3 bases, with 10 bases lying between them. This CDR3 is built from 15 residues. Germline CDR1 and CDR2: SGHRS and YFSETQ. CDR3 protein: CASSLEGTPNQPQHF. The CDR3, as DNA: TGCGCCAGCAGCTTGGAAGGGACACCCAATCAGCCCCAGCATTTT.

The chain uses TRBV18 and TRBJ2-2; no clear D gene. The V gene's germline CDR1 is KGHSH and CDR2 LQKENI. The ends were cut back, 3 bases at V and 3 bases at J, with 5 bases in the middle. This CDR3 spans 13 amino acids. For the CDR3, the DNA is TGTGCCAGCTCACCTTGGGACACCGGGGAGCTGTTTTTT. As protein: CASSPWDTGELFF.

The chain links TRBV3-1 to TRBJ1-2, with D possibly TRBD1 on 6 matching bases. V lost 0 bases and J 4 bases, leaving 33 bases between the germline ends. The V gene's germline CDR1 is LGHDT and CDR2 YNNKEL (reference sequence). The CDR3 has 22 amino acids. The DNA for the CDR3 is TGTGCCAGCAGCCAAGAGCAACCCGGGACATTCACCCTTTCCCCTTCAGCCTATGGCTACACCTTC. This sequence encodes CASSQEQPGTFTLSPSAYGYTF.

This clonotype came up once. A much larger clone differs from this one at a single base, so this may be a read error. This chain joins TRBV5-1 and TRBJ2-5, with 8 bases that match TRBD1. Germline assignment: CDR1 SGHRS and CDR2 YFSETQ. The CDR3 has 13 amino acids. The V and J ends lost 4 bases and 7 bases, in that order; junction bases with no gene match: 6. The CDR3 DNA is TGCGCCAGCAGCCCCAGGGGGCGGGGGACCCAGTACTTC. Translated: CASSPRGRGTQYF.

In this sample, this clonotype turned up many times. The V and J genes are TRBV20-1 and TRBJ1-1; TRBD1 might be the D (5 bases). Germline V gene sequence: CDR1 DFQATT, CDR2 SNEGSKA (reference sequence). V was trimmed by 5 bases and J by 4 bases, leaving 11 bases between them. The CDR3 contains 12 residues. The CDR3 DNA is TGCAGTGCTCTCCCCGGGGGCACTGAAGCTTTCTTT. This codes for CSALPGGTEAFF.

As regards this clonotype: This sequence may be a read error, since a much larger clone differs from it by one base. CDR3 sequence reads: CSVERDMNTEAFF. In DNA form, the CDR3 reads TGCAGCGTTGAAAGAGATATGAACACTGAAGCTTTCTTT. The chain combines TRBV29-1 with TRBJ1-1; D gene uncertain. Germline V CDR1 and CDR2: SQVTM, ANQGSEA. V was trimmed by 2 bases and J by 0 bases, leaving 7 bases between them. The CDR3 contains 13 residues.